These T cell receptor beta chains were read from a single sample in a study of glioma-infiltrating T cells after dendritic cell vaccination. Here immunoSEQ multiplex PCR was the method, and the copy in TCRdb shows in-frame clones only, minus some. The sample yields tens of thousands of clones, 70% to 90% seen once. The sample was blood, taken before dendritic cell vaccination. The receptors were sampled from a human donor with glioblastoma. Each CDR3 is given with its conserved first and last residue. The D gene is left open where the match is weak. A row's size may be missing; if present it is once, few, many or a size class.

j_call d_call v_call clone_size cdr3_aa cdr3_nt
TRBJ2-1 TRBD1 TRBV4-3 once CASSQDSAGGMGEQFF TGCGCCAGCAGCCAAGATTCGGCAGGGGGCATGGGTGAGCAGTTCTTC
TRBJ2-6 - TRBV5-4 - CASSLASGANVLTF TGTGCCAGCAGCCTAGCGAGCGGGGCCAACGTCCTGACTTTC
TRBJ1-5 - TRBV5-6 - CASSFGLGGTSNQPQHF TGTGCCAGCAGCTTTGGCCTGGGGGGGACTAGCAATCAGCCCCAGCATTTT
TRBJ2-3 - TRBV6-5 - CASSYGSGSSTDTQYF TGTGCCAGCAGTTACGGGTCGGGTTCTAGCACAGATACGCAGTATTTT
TRBJ1-2 TRBD1 TRBV27 - CASGLRTGGGYTF TGTGCCAGCGGTCTACGGACAGGGGGGGGCTACACCTTC
TRBJ1-1 - TRBV15 - CATRLNTEAFF TGTGCCACCCGGTTGAACACTGAAGCTTTCTTT
TRBJ2-7 - TRBV4-3 - CASSQETGPPYEQYF TGCGCCAGCAGCCAAGAAACAGGTCCTCCGTACGAGCAGTACTTC
TRBJ2-2 - TRBV10-1 - CASSAPTTGELFF TGCGCCAGCAGTGCCCCAACAACCGGGGAGCTGTTTTTT
TRBJ2-6 TRBD1 TRBV5-1 - CASSLGTGGPPSGANVLTF TGCGCCAGCAGCCTGGGGACAGGGGGCCCCCCGTCTGGGGCCAACGTCCTGACTTTC
TRBJ1-1 - TRBV7-9 - CASSLILLSTEAFF TGTGCCAGCAGCTTAATATTATTATCCACTGAAGCTTTCTTT
TRBJ2-1 TRBD2 TRBV29-1 - CSVVLANSYNEQFF TGCAGCGTTGTACTAGCGAACTCCTACAATGAGCAGTTCTTC
TRBJ1-2 - TRBV5-8 - CASSLGQTYGYTF TGTGCCAGCAGCCTCGGACAAACTTATGGCTACACCTTC
TRBJ2-5 - TRBV15 - CATSGGQRLLGETQYF TGTGCCACCAGCGGAGGACAGCGACTTCTCGGGGAGACCCAGTACTTC
TRBJ2-3 TRBD2 TRBV5-1 once CASSIGTSGRSDTQYF TGCGCCAGCAGCATCGGGACTAGCGGGAGATCAGATACGCAGTATTTT
TRBJ1-2 TRBD1 TRBV18 - CASSPGTGDNYGYTF TGTGCCAGCTCCCCCGGGACAGGGGACAATTATGGCTACACCTTC
TRBJ2-1 - TRBV5-1 - CASSPGQGHYNEQFF TGCGCCAGCAGCCCTGGGCAGGGCCACTACAATGAGCAGTTCTTC
TRBJ2-3 TRBD1 TRBV5-1 - CASSLGQGVGDTQYF TGCGCCAGCAGCTTGGGACAGGGGGTCGGAGATACGCAGTATTTT
TRBJ2-3 TRBD1 TRBV6-5 - CASTGTGGTDTQYF TGTGCCAGCACCGGGACAGGGGGCACAGATACGCAGTATTTT
TRBJ1-2 - TRBV1 - CTSSEHTFRSVDYGYTF TGCACCAGCAGTGAACACACGTTTCGGAGCGTCGACTATGGCTACACCTTC
TRBJ2-7 - TRBV6-5 - CASSYSFESRGGEQYF TGTGCCAGCAGTTACTCCTTCGAATCCAGGGGTGGCGAGCAGTACTTC
TRBJ2-7 - TRBV11-3 once CASSLNLADGLYF TGTGCCAGCAGCTTAAACTTAGCAGATGGTCTGTACTTC
TRBJ1-5 - TRBV6-1 - CASEMTRGGQPQHF TGTGCCAGCGAAATGACTCGGGGAGGTCAGCCCCAGCATTTT
TRBJ1-2 - TRBV11-3 - CASSLGGGASNYGYTF TGTGCCAGCAGCTTAGGAGGTGGAGCATCTAACTATGGCTACACCTTC
TRBJ1-5 - TRBV19 - CASSIAPGRQPQHF TGTGCCAGTAGTATAGCCCCAGGGCGACAGCCCCAGCATTTT
TRBJ2-1 TRBD2 TRBV30 - CAWSDKGLVTYNEQFF TGTGCCTGGAGTGACAAGGGACTAGTGACCTACAATGAGCAGTTCTTC
TRBJ2-5 TRBD1 TRBV5-8 - CASSLEQGETQYF TGTGCCAGCAGCTTGGAACAGGGGGAGACCCAGTACTTC
TRBJ2-1 - TRBV10-1 - CASSESGGNNEQFF TGCGCCAGCAGTGAGTCAGGAGGGAACAATGAGCAGTTCTTC
TRBJ2-7 TRBD1 TRBV7-2 once CASSLGDRGLHEQYF TGTGCCAGCAGCTTGGGGGACAGGGGTCTCCACGAGCAGTACTTC
TRBJ2-3 - TRBV5-1 - CASSLALSSGDTQYF TGCGCCAGCAGCTTGGCCCTTTCCAGCGGGGATACGCAGTATTTT
TRBJ2-5 TRBD2 TRBV7-6 once CASSGRLAGGPGGETQYF TGTGCCAGCAGCGGCAGACTAGCGGGAGGGCCAGGGGGAGAGACCCAGTACTTC